This T cell receptor beta chain was captured in a study of blood T cell repertoires in COVID-19. Produced via immunoSEQ multiplex PCR; TCRdb's table is partial and in-frame only. The sample lists some 250,000 clones; approximately 83% were seen once. This CDR3 is built from 17 residues. V was shortened by 5 bases and J by 0 bases, with 20 bases between the two germline ends. Germline V gene data show CDR1 as SEHNR and CDR2 as FQNEAQ (reference sequence). This clonotype was obtained from a woman aged 40-49 years with acute COVID-19. Sample: PBMCs or T cells enriched from blood (not recorded which). The gene calls are TRBV7-9 and TRBJ2-7, with D tentatively TRBD1 (6 bases). The CDR3 is CASSPKTRQVYSYEQYF. The CDR3, as DNA: TGTGCCAGCAGCCCCAAAACCAGACAGGTATACTCCTACGAGCAGTACTTC.